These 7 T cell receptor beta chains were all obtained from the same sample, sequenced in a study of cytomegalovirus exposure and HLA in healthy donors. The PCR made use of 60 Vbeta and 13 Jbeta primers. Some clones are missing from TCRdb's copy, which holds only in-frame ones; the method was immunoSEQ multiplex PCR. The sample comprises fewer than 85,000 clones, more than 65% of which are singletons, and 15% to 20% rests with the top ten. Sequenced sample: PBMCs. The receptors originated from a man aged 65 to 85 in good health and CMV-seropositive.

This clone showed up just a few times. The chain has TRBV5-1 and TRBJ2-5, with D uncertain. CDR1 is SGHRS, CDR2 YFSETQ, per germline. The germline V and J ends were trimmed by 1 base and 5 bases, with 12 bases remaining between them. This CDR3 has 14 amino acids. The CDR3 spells CASSLSAPKETQYF. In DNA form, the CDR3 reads TGCGCCAGCAGCTTGAGCGCCCCGAAGGAGACCCAGTACTTC.

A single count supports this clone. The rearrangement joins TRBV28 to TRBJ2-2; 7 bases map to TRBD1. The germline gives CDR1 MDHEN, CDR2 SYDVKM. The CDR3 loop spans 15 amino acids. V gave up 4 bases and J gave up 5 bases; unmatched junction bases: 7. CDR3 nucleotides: TGTGCCAGCAGTTCGCCCACGGGACAGACCGGGGAGCTGTTTTTT. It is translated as CASSSPTGQTGELFF.

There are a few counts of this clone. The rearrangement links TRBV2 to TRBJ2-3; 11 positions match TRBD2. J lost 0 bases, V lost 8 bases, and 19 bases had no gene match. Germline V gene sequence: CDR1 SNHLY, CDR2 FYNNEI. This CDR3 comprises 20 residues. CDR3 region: CASGKGPGASGRTSTDTQYF. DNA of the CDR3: TGTGCCAGCGGGAAGGGGCCCGGGGCTAGCGGGAGGACTAGCACAGATACGCAGTATTTT.

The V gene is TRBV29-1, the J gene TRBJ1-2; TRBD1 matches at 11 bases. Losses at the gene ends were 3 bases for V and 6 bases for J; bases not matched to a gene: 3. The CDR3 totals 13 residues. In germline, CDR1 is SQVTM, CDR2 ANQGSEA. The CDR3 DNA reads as TGCAGCGTTGAGGACAGGGGGCGGGATGGCTACACCTTC. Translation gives CSVEDRGRDGYTF.

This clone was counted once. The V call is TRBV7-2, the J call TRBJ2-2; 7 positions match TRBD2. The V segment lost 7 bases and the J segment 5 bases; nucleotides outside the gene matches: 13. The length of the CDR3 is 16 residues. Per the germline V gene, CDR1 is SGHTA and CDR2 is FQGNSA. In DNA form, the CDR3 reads TGTGCCAGCAACCCCGTGGCGGGGGTGACTACCGGGGAGCTGTTTTTT. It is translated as CASNPVAGVTTGELFF.

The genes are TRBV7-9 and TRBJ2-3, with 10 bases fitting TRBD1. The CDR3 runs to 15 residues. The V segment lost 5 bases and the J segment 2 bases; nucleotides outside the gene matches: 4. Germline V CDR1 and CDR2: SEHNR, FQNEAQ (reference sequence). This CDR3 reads CASSLGQGVTDTQYF. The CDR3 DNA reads TGTGCCAGCAGCCTCGGACAGGGGGTCACAGATACGCAGTATTTT.

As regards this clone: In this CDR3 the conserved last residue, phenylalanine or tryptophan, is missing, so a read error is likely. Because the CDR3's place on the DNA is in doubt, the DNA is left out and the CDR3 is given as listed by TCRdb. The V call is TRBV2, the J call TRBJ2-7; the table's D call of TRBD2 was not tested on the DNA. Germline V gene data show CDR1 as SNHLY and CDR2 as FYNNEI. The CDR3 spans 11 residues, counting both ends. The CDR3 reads CASTRDGSGRL.